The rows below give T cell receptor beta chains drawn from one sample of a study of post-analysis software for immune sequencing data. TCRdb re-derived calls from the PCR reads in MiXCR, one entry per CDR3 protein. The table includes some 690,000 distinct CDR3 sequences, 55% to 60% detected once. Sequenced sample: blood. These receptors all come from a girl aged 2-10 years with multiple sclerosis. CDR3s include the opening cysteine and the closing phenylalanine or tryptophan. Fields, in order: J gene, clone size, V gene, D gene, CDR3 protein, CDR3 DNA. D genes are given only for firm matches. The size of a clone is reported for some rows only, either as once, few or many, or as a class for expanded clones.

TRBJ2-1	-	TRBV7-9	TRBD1	CASSLVATGGFYNEQFF	TGTGCCAGCAGCTTAGTTGCGACAGGGGGCTTTTACAATGAGCAGTTCTTC
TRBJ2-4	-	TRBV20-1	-	CSAQAEIKAENIQYF	TGCAGTGCGCAAGCAGAAATAAAAGCCGAAAACATTCAGTACTTC
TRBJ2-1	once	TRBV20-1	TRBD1	CSAGDPGTGTEQFF	TGCAGTGCTGGAGATCCCGGGACAGGGACTGAGCAGTTCTTC
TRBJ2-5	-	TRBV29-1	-	CSVMGGYQETQYF	TGCAGCGTCATGGGGGGTTACCAAGAGACCCAGTACTTC
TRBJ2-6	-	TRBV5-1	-	CASSPTGGDGANVLTF	TGCGCCAGCAGCCCTACCGGGGGTGACGGGGCCAACGTCCTGACTTTC
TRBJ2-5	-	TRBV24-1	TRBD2	CATGLDYMETQYF	TGTGCCACCGGACTAGACTATATGGAGACCCAGTACTTC
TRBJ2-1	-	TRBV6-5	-	CASSLTETFYNEQFF	TGTGCCAGCAGTTTGACTGAGACCTTTTACAATGAGCAGTTCTTC
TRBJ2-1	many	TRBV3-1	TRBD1	CASSRQGSSYNEQFF	TGTGCCAGCAGCCGACAGGGGAGCTCCTACAATGAGCAGTTCTTC
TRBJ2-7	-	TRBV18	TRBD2	CASSPAIWAGEYNEQYF	TGTGCCAGCTCACCTGCGATTTGGGCGGGGGAATACAATGAGCAGTACTTC
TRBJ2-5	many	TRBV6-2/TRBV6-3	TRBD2	CASSRLAEPQETQYF	TGTGCCAGCAGTAGACTAGCGGAACCACAAGAGACCCAGTACTTC
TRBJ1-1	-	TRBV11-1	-	CVSSSRYETEAFF	TGTGTCAGCAGCTCTCGTTATGAGACTGAAGCTTTCTTT
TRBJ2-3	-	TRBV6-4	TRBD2	CASSALGLAGGTDTQYF	TGTGCCAGCAGTGCCCTAGGACTAGCGGGGGGCACAGATACGCAGTATTTT
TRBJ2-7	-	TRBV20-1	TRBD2	CSASTSGRWSSYEQYF	TGCAGTGCTAGTACTAGCGGGAGGTGGAGCTCCTACGAGCAGTACTTC
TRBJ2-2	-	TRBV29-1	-	CSVSVAELSTGELFF	TGCAGCGTTTCTGTAGCGGAACTGAGCACCGGGGAGCTGTTTTTT
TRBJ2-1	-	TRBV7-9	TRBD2	CASSLALTSGRSNEQFF	TGTGCCAGCAGCTTAGCTCTAACTAGCGGGCGGTCTAATGAGCAGTTCTTC
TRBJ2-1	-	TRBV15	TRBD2	CATSRGSGGENEQFF	TGTGCCACCAGCAGAGGAAGCGGGGGGGAAAATGAGCAGTTCTTC
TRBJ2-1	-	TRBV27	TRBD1	CASTGTGGIYEQFF	TGTGCCAGCACGGGGACAGGGGGTATCTATGAGCAGTTCTTC
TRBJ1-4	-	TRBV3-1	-	CASSQYPPEGRTRANEKLFF	TGTGCCAGCAGCCAATACCCCCCGGAAGGCCGAACTAGGGCTAATGAAAAACTGTTTTTT
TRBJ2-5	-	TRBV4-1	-	CASSQAQRGPGETQYF	TGCGCCAGCAGCCAAGCCCAACGGGGGCCGGGAGAGACCCAGTACTTC
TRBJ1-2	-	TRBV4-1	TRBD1	CASSHPGTGKGYTF	TGCGCCAGCAGCCATCCTGGGACAGGGAAAGGCTACACCTTC
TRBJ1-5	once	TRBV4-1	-	CASSQDPLGQPQHF	TGCGCCAGCAGCCAAGATCCACTGGGCCAGCCCCAGCATTTT
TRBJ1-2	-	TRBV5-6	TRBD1	CASSYRQGKVGYTF	TGTGCCAGCAGCTACCGACAGGGAAAGGTTGGCTACACCTTC
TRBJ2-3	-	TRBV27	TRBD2	CASRPGLAGGLTDTQYF	TGTGCCAGCAGACCGGGACTAGCGGGGGGACTCACAGATACGCAGTATTTT
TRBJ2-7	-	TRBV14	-	CASSPLANEQYF	TGTGCCAGCAGCCCTCTAGCCAACGAGCAGTACTTC
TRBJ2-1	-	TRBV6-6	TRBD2	CASSQEREGRHEQFF	TGTGCCAGCAGTCAAGAGCGGGAGGGCCGTCATGAGCAGTTCTTC
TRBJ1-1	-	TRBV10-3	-	CAISGGVRAEAFF	TGTGCCATCAGTGGTGGGGTGAGAGCTGAAGCTTTCTTT
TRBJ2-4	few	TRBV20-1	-	CSAMGTSLAKNIQYF	TGCAGTGCTATGGGGACATCCCTAGCCAAAAACATTCAGTACTTC
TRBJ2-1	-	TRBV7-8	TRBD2	CASSLVVTSLTHNEQFF	TGTGCCAGCAGCTTAGTGGTGACTAGCCTTACCCACAATGAGCAGTTCTTC
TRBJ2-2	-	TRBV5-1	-	CASSLEYRNTGELFF	TGCGCCAGCAGCTTGGAATACCGGAACACCGGGGAGCTGTTTTTT